The 16 T cell receptor beta chains reported below all come from one sample, sequenced in a study of blood T cell repertoires in COVID-19. Sequencing was performed with immunoSEQ multiplex PCR; in TCRdb, only in-frame clones are kept and a portion is missing. The table includes over 250,000 clones, about 89% detected once. Source material: PBMCs or T cells enriched from blood (not recorded which). The receptors stem from a woman aged 30 to 39 who had recovered from COVID-19.

The chain joins TRBV15 to TRBJ2-7, with TRBD2 as a possible D gene (6 bases). Between the trimmed V and J ends, which lost 0 bases and 4 bases, there was a span of 13 bases. The CDR3 sequence is 15 residues long. Germline CDR1 reads LNHNV; CDR2 reads YYDKDF (reference sequence). CDR3 sequence (DNA): TGTGCCACCAGCAGAGATTGGGGCGGGGCTTACGAGCAGTACTTC. This gives the protein CATSRDWGGAYEQYF.

The chain is built from TRBV4-3 and TRBJ2-1; D call uncertain. Germline V lookup: CDR1 LGHNA, CDR2 YSLEER. The CDR3 length is 18 residues. Trimming took off 0 bases at V and 0 bases at J, with 15 bases between the two ends. The CDR3 region is CASSQDGGRGGSYNEQFF. The CDR3, as DNA: TGCGCCAGCAGCCAAGATGGTGGTCGAGGCGGCTCCTACAATGAGCAGTTCTTC.

V is TRBV7-2 and J is TRBJ2-7; no definite D call. V was clipped by 2 bases and J by 2 bases, with 10 bases between them. Germline values: CDR1 SGHTA, CDR2 FQGNSA. The CDR3 runs to 14 residues. Written as DNA, the CDR3 is TGTGCCAGCAGCTTACATACAGCTACCTACGAGCAGTACTTC. The encoded protein is CASSLHTATYEQYF.

The chain has TRBV4-3 and TRBJ1-1, with no clear D. This CDR3 is 16 amino acids long. Trimming removed 0 bases at V and 7 bases at J, with 18 bases between. Germline V gene data show CDR1 as LGHNA and CDR2 as YSLEER. CDR3 bases: TGCGCCAGCAGCCAAGACCTAAGCCGGCGGAGGGTTGAAGCTTTCTTT. It specifies CASSQDLSRRRVEAFF.

This chain uses TRBV3-1 (or the pseudogene TRBV3-2) with TRBJ2-2, with 13 bases identical to TRBD2. This CDR3 is built from 19 residues. The J segment lost 4 bases and the V segment lost 2 bases, leaving 10 bases of the junction unmatched. The V gene's germline CDR1 is LGHDT and CDR2 YNNKEL (reference sequence). Written as DNA, the CDR3 is TGTGCCAGCAGCCAACCTATCGGACTAGCGGGGGCGGTCACCGGGGAGCTGTTTTTT. Protein sequence: CASSQPIGLAGAVTGELFF.

V and J are TRBV27 and TRBJ2-7, with TRBD2 matching 8 bases. Germline CDR1 reads MNHEY; CDR2 reads SMNVEV (reference sequence). J lost 2 bases, V lost 6 bases, and 0 bases had no gene match. This CDR3 has 12 residues. As DNA, the CDR3 is TGTGCCAGCAGCGGGGGGGCCTACGAGCAGTACTTC. Residues: CASSGGAYEQYF.

This sequence joins TRBV6-5 and TRBJ1-2; D not certain. V was trimmed by 5 bases and J by 8 bases, leaving 15 bases between them. This CDR3 region has 13 residues. CDR1 is MNHEY, CDR2 SVGAGI, per germline. The CDR3 here is CASSPDVARGYTF. The CDR3 DNA is TGTGCCAGCAGTCCCGACGTGGCTAGGGGCTACACCTTC.

This chain links TRBV4-1 with TRBJ1-5; D not resolved. The CDR3 spans 17 residues. Trimming removed 4 bases from V and 5 bases from J, with 21 bases in between. CDR1 is MGHRA, CDR2 YSYEKL, per germline. The CDR3 spells CASSLIFAGVGDQPQHF. DNA of the CDR3: TGCGCCAGCAGCCTCATCTTCGCCGGGGTCGGGGATCAGCCCCAGCATTTT.

The J gene is TRBJ1-2, the V gene TRBV9, with 8 bases fitting TRBD1. Losses at the gene ends were 4 bases for V and 5 bases for J; bases not matched to a gene: 4. The CDR3 is 13 amino acids. The V gene's germline CDR1 is SGDLS and CDR2 YYNGEE. CDR3 nucleotides: TGTGCCAGCAGCATAAGGACAGGGTATGGCTACACCTTC. It codes for CASSIRTGYGYTF.

The J gene is TRBJ1-1, the V gene TRBV5-8, with 9 bases lining up with TRBD1. Trimming took 4 bases from V and 3 from J; bases not matched to a gene: 10. This CDR3 contains 16 residues. Germline-derived CDR1 and CDR2 are SGHTS and YDEGEE. The CDR3 DNA is TGTGCCAGCAGCCCCAGGACAGGGGCCCGTGACACTGAAGCTTTCTTT. Residues: CASSPRTGARDTEAFF.

V and J are TRBV20-1 and TRBJ1-4, with 11 bases lining up with TRBD1. This CDR3 has 14 residues. The ends lost 3 bases at V and 5 bases at J; junction bases unmatched: 2. From germline, CDR1 is DFQATT and CDR2 SNEGSKA (reference sequence). CDR3 nucleotides: TGCAGTGCTAGTTGGACAGGGGGCAATGAAAAACTGTTTTTT. Amino acids: CSASWTGGNEKLFF.

This chain joins TRBV5-1 and TRBJ1-4; 7 bases fit TRBD1. Per the germline V gene, CDR1 is SGHRS and CDR2 is YFSETQ. V lost 0 bases to trimming and J lost 6 bases; unmatched junction nucleotides: 8. The CDR3 is 16 amino acids. CDR3 protein: CASSLGQGVVHEKLFF. The DNA of the CDR3 is TGCGCCAGCAGCTTGGGGCAGGGGGTCGTGCATGAAAAACTGTTTTTT. The full variable domain, its missing parts supplied by reference TRBV5-1 and TRBJ1-4, is KAGVTQTPRYLIKTRGQQVTLSCSPISGHRSVSWYQQTPGQGLQFLFEYFSETQRNKGNFPGRFSGRQFSNSRSEMNVSTLELGDSALYLCASSLGQGVVHEKLFFGSGTQLSVL.

The chain uses TRBV28 and TRBJ1-2; 7 bases are a match to TRBD1. The V gene end was trimmed by 6 bases and the J gene end by 6 bases; junction bases not matched to a gene: 10. The CDR3 has 14 residues. CDR1 is MDHEN and CDR2 is SYDVKM in the germline V gene. The CDR3 sequence is CASSGDSGVHGYTF. CDR3 DNA sequence: TGTGCCAGCAGCGGGGACAGCGGCGTCCATGGCTACACCTTC.

The chain links TRBV2 to TRBJ2-1; TRBD2 matches 16 bases. Germline V gene data show CDR1 as SNHLY and CDR2 as FYNNEI. The CDR3 has 15 residues. The V segment lost 7 bases and the J segment 8 bases; nucleotides outside the gene matches: 5. The CDR3 loop reads CASIGTSGGAYEQFF. CDR3 nucleotide sequence: TGTGCCAGCATCGGGACTAGCGGGGGGGCTTATGAGCAGTTCTTC.

The J gene is TRBJ1-1, the V gene TRBV28; 9 bases are a match to TRBD1. CDR3 length: 15 amino acids. Germline V gene sequence: CDR1 MDHEN, CDR2 SYDVKM. The trim removed 5 bases at V and 4 bases at J, leaving 8 bases unmatched. CDR3 bases: TGTGCCAGCAGTACAACAGGGGGCGGGTTCACTGAAGCTTTCTTT. Translated: CASSTTGGGFTEAFF.

The genes are TRBV11-3 and TRBJ1-1, with D maybe TRBD1 (6 bases). Germline CDR1 SGHNT, CDR2 YENEEA. The ends were cut back, 5 bases at V and 3 bases at J, with 10 bases in the middle. The CDR3 spans 13 residues. CDR3 bases: TGTGCCAGCAGCGCACAGGGAGACACTGAAGCTTTCTTT. It encodes CASSAQGDTEAFF. Together with reference TRBV11-3 and TRBJ1-1, the CDR3 gives the full variable domain: EAGVVQSPRYKIIEKKQPVAFWCNPISGHNTLYWYLQNLGQGPELLIRYENEEAVDDSQLPKDRFSAERLKGVDSTLKIQPAELGDSAVYLCASSAQGDTEAFFGQGTRLTVV.